Each of the 11 T cell receptor beta chains below was sequenced from the same sample in a study of beta chain features in type 1 diabetes. Overall study results and limits: TCRB CDR3 length was moderately but significantly reduced in all four CD4+ subsets of Type 1 diabetes patients.

Isolated RNA was reverse transcribed in full, so expressed TCRB transcripts were sequenced. The data were produced by immunoSEQ multiplex PCR, yet TCRdb's version contains in-frame clones alone and is incomplete. Among hundreds of thousands of clones, over 12% were seen once, and the ten largest hold approximately 0.042%. These receptors' targets are unknown. Material: naive CD4+ T cells from blood. The receptors were sampled from a man younger than 30 with type 1 diabetes.

This rearrangement joins TRBV5-4 to TRBJ1-4; D call uncertain. The V and J ends lost 4 bases and 0 bases respectively, with 13 bases between them. Germline loops: CDR1 SGHNT, CDR2 YYREEE (reference sequence). The CDR3 has 16 residues. CDR3 in DNA: TGTGCCAGCAGCCCAGCCAACGGTGCAACTAATGAAAAACTGTTTTTT. Translation: CASSPANGATNEKLFF.

The V call is TRBV23-1, the J call TRBJ2-3; TRBD2 agrees at 8 bases. TRBV23-1 has ORF status, its function being uncertain. This CDR3 contains 16 residues. J was trimmed by 5 bases and V by 4 bases; bases with no gene match: 11. In DNA form, the CDR3 reads TGCGCCAGCAGTCTCCAGCGGGGGAGCAGGGGAGATACGCAGTATTTT. Protein sequence: CASSLQRGSRGDTQYF.

The chain couples TRBV21-1 to TRBJ2-1; the table's D call, TRBD2, was not checked against the DNA. TRBV21-1 is flagged as a pseudogene. The CDR3 consists of 15 residues. The CDR3 loop is CASSQMASGYNEQFF. In DNA, the CDR3 is TGTGCCAGCAGCCAAATGGCTAGCGGCTACAATGAGCAGTTCTTC.

This clone was counted only a few times. The gene calls are TRBV5-1 and TRBJ2-1, with TRBD2 matching 11 bases. V gave up 4 bases and J gave up 5 bases; unmatched junction bases: 5. The CDR3 spans 15 residues. Germline V gene lookup returns CDR1 SGHRS and CDR2 YFSETQ. CDR3 amino acids: CASSRGTSGNNEQFF. The CDR3 DNA is TGCGCCAGCAGCCGCGGGACTAGCGGAAACAATGAGCAGTTCTTC.

This clone was recorded a few times. The chain joins TRBV7-8 to TRBJ2-3, with D unresolved. The CDR3 is made up of 13 amino acids. Looked up from germline, CDR1 is SGHVS and CDR2 is FQNEAQ. With 4 bases removed from V and 0 bases from J, the gap between germline ends came to 5 bases. CDR3 loop: CASSWYSTDTQYF. The CDR3 DNA reads as TGTGCCAGCAGCTGGTATAGCACAGATACGCAGTATTTT. Filled out from reference TRBV7-8 and TRBJ2-3, the complete variable domain reads GAGVSQSPRYKVAKRGQDVALRCDPISGHVSLFWYQQALGQGPEFLTYFQNEAQLDKSGLPSDRFFAERPEGSVSTLKIQRTQQEDSAVYLCASSWYSTDTQYFGPGTRLTVL.

This clone has more than one count but fewer than ten. The J gene is TRBJ2-7, the V gene TRBV5-4; 12 positions match TRBD2. CDR1 SGHNT and CDR2 YYREEE come from the germline V gene (reference sequence). The CDR3 covers 15 residues. V gave up 2 bases and J gave up 1 base; unmatched junction bases: 1. The CDR3 spells CASSLLAGGSYEQYF. CDR3 in DNA: TGTGCCAGCAGCTTACTAGCGGGAGGATCCTACGAGCAGTACTTC.

This rearrangement joins TRBV30 to TRBJ2-2; D not resolved. Germline-derived CDR1 and CDR2 are GTSNPN and SVGIG (reference sequence). The length of the CDR3 is 15 residues. V was clipped by 0 bases and J by 2 bases, with 10 bases between them. The CDR3 nucleotides read TGTGCCTGGAGTGTACTTATGGGAAACACCGGGGAGCTGTTTTTT. This encodes CAWSVLMGNTGELFF.

The chain has TRBV7-2 and TRBJ2-7; 9 bases line up with TRBD2. The CDR3 runs 14 residues. Per germline, CDR1 SGHTA and CDR2 FQGNSA. The V gene end was trimmed by 3 bases and the J gene end by 3 bases; junction bases not matched to a gene: 3. CDR3 amino acids: CASSFSGSLYEQYF. The CDR3 bases are TGTGCCAGCAGCTTTAGCGGGAGCCTCTACGAGCAGTACTTC.

This sequence joins TRBV9 and TRBJ1-6, with 8 nucleotides matching TRBD1. The J segment lost 5 bases and the V segment lost 5 bases, leaving 0 bases of the junction unmatched. Looked up from germline, CDR1 is SGDLS and CDR2 is YYNGEE. The CDR3 is 13 amino acids. The DNA of the CDR3 is TGTGCCAGCAGGGGACAGGATAATTCACCCCTCCACTTT. It is translated as CASRGQDNSPLHF.

The chain is built from TRBV29-1 and TRBJ1-3; the D is unclear. Germline CDR1 SQVTM, CDR2 ANQGSEA. Between the trimmed V and J ends, which lost 4 bases and 0 bases, there was a span of 7 bases. This CDR3 has 13 amino acids. The CDR3 region has the DNA TGCAGCGTTGGGGATTTCTCTGGAAACACCATATATTTT. It is translated as CSVGDFSGNTIYF.

The chain links TRBV7-6 to TRBJ2-1, with D maybe TRBD2 (6 bases). Per germline, CDR1 SGHVS and CDR2 FNYEAQ. V was trimmed by 5 bases and J by 5 bases, leaving 19 bases between them. The CDR3 totals 16 residues. Here the CDR3 DNA reads TGTGCCAGCAGCCCCATCTTGGCGGGGTTAAACAATGAGCAGTTCTTC. Translating gives CASSPILAGLNNEQFF. The complete variable domain, with remaining parts taken from reference TRBV7-6 and TRBJ2-1, reads GAGVSQSPRYKVTKRGQDVALRCDPISGHVSLYWYRQALGQGPEFLTYFNYEAQQDKSGLPNDRFSAERPEGSISTLTIQRTEQRDSAMYRCASSPILAGLNNEQFFGPGTRLTVL.